A single sample is the source of the 3 T cell receptor beta chains below, sequenced in a study of blood T cell repertoires in COVID-19. Only in-frame clones appear in the TCRdb table, and some are missing; sequencing was by immunoSEQ multiplex PCR. Of about 120,000 clones listed, roughly four fifths are singletons. The sequenced sample consisted of peripheral blood. Receptor source: a human donor in a cohort sampled during active COVID-19.

This clone has at least ten counts. The chain recombines TRBV10-1 with TRBJ2-7; 9 nucleotides match TRBD2. The CDR3 has 15 residues. Germline CDR1 and CDR2: WNHNN and SYGVQD (reference sequence). J lost 4 bases, V lost 3 bases, and 7 bases had no gene match. For the CDR3, the DNA is TGCGCCAGCAGTGACGGGGCTAGCGGGGCTTACGAGCAGTACTTC. Protein product: CASSDGASGAYEQYF.

This chain's CDR3 is CAITWTSTKFTERANVLTF. DNA for the CDR3: TGCGCCATAACATGGACATCAACTAAGTTTACGGAGCGGGCCAACGTCCTGACTTTC. V usage is TRBV4-1 and J usage is TRBJ2-6; weak D call: TRBD1 (5 bases). Germline-derived CDR1 and CDR2 are MGHRA and YSYEKL. This CDR3 spans 19 amino acids. The V gene lost 10 bases and the J gene lost 5 bases, with 30 bases spanning the gap.

This clone has just one count. The chain couples TRBV2 to TRBJ1-1; 11 bases line up with TRBD1. This CDR3 has 17 residues. Germline CDR1 SNHLY, CDR2 FYNNEI. With V trimmed by 7 bases and J by 1 base, 11 bases remained unmatched. The CDR3 DNA reads TGTGCCAGCACCCAAGGACAGGGGGCTGAGAGGAACACTGAAGCTTTCTTT. Protein: CASTQGQGAERNTEAFF.